Listed below are T cell receptor beta chains from one sample, sequenced in a study of post-analysis software for immune sequencing data. TCRdb used MiXCR to reprocess the PCR reads, holding one entry per CDR3 protein. The sample records roughly 410,000 distinct CDR3 sequences, 30% to 45% being singletons. The specimen was blood. The receptors shown here come from a girl aged 5 to 17 with multiple sclerosis. Both conserved end residues are part of each CDR3. A D gene is named only where the DNA matches it firmly.

>TRBV7-2|TRBJ1-2|TRBD1
CASSSGQVPGGYTF
>TRBV12-3/TRBV12-4|TRBJ1-1|NA
CASSLAGKGAFF
>TRBV10-3|TRBJ2-3|TRBD1
CAISYRGGTDTQYF
>TRBV5-1|TRBJ1-1|NA
CASSKDRVLDTEAFF
>TRBV12-3/TRBV12-4|TRBJ2-3|TRBD2
CASSPPAGTITDTQYF
>TRBV20-1|TRBJ2-3|NA
CSAKGHLDTQYF
>TRBV28|TRBJ2-7|TRBD1
CASSSITGGVDYEQYF
>TRBV12-3/TRBV12-4|TRBJ1-6|NA
CASSPRGLASPLHF
>TRBV6-5|NA|NA
CASSYNLGETQYF
>TRBV5-1|TRBJ1-6|NA
CASSLLPTRVYNSPLHF
>TRBV6-5|TRBJ2-4|TRBD1
CASSWTGDTSYGQYF
>TRBV20-1|TRBJ1-5|TRBD1
CSARRTGANQPQHF
>TRBV7-2|TRBJ2-3|TRBD2
CASSSLAGGSDTQYF
>TRBV12-3/TRBV12-4|TRBJ1-2|NA
CASSKMGQDNYGYTF
>TRBV10-3|TRBJ2-5|NA
CAISERGTQETQYF
>TRBV6-5|TRBJ2-7|NA
CASSPGEGASGEQYF
>TRBV12-3/TRBV12-4|TRBJ2-5|NA
CASSFSSRPETQYF
>TRBV20-1|TRBJ2-1|NA
CSASPWSNEQFF
>TRBV6-6|TRBJ2-3|NA
CASSSGPLGDTQYF
>TRBV4-3|TRBJ1-2|NA
CASSQDPAGGYGYTF
>TRBV30|TRBJ1-1|NA
CAWSVPYETEAFF
>TRBV10-3|TRBJ1-1|NA
CAISSGERAFF